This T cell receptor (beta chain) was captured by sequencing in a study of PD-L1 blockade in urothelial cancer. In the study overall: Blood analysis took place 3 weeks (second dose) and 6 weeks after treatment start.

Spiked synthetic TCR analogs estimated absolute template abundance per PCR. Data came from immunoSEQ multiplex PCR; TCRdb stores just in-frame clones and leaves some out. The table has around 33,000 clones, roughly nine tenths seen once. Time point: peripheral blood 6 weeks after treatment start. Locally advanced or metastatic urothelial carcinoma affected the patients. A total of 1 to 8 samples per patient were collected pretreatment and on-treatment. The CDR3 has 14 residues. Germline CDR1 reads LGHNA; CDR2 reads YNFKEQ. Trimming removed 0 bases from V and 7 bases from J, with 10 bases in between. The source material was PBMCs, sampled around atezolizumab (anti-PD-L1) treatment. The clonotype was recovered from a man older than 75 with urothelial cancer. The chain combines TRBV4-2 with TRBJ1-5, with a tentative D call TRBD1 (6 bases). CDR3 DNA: TGTGCCAGCAGCCAAGACAGGGGAATCCAGCCCCAGCATTTT. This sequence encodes CASSQDRGIQPQHF.